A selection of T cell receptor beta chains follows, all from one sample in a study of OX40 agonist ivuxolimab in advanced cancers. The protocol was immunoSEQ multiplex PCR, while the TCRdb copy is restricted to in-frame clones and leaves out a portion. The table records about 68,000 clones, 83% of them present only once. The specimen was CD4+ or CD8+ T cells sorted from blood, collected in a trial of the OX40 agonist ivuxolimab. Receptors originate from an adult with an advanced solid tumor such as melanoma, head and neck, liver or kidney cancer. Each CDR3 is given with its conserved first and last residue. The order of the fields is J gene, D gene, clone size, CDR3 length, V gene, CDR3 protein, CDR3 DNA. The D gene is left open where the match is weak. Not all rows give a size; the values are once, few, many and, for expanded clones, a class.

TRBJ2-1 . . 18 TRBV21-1 CASSKIVGRIQENNEQFF TGTGCCAGCAGCAAAATTGTAGGCCGGATACAGGAAAACAATGAGCAGTTCTTC
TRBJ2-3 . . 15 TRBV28 CASSTKGTLSDTQYF TGTGCCAGCAGCACCAAAGGAACTCTTTCAGATACGCAGTATTTT
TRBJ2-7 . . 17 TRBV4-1 CASSQAGTRVWGYEQYF TGCGCCAGCAGCCAAGCCGGGACAAGGGTCTGGGGCTACGAGCAGTACTTC
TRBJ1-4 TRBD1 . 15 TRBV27 CASSPRGQGREKLFF TGTGCCAGCAGTCCGAGAGGACAGGGTAGGGAAAAACTGTTTTTT
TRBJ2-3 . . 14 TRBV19 CASRGGALGDTQYF TGTGCCAGTAGAGGGGGGGCCCTGGGTGATACGCAGTATTTT
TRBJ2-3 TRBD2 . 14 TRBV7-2 CASRSGGYTDTQYF TGTGCCAGCAGGAGCGGGGGGTACACAGATACGCAGTATTTT
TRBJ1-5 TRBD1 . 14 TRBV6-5 CASSYLGQNQPQHF TGTGCCAGCAGTTACCTGGGACAGAATCAGCCCCAGCATTTT
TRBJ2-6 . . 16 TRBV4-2 CASSQGGSSGANVLTF TGTGCCAGCAGCCAAGGTGGGAGCTCTGGGGCCAACGTCCTGACTTTC
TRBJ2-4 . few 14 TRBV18 CASSQADGGGGQYF TGTGCCAGCTCACAAGCGGACGGCGGAGGGGGTCAGTACTTC
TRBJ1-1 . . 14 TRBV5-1 CASSRRQENTEAFF TGCGCCAGCAGCAGGCGTCAGGAGAACACTGAAGCTTTCTTT
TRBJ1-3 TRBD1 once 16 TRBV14 CASSQGLRTGGNTIYF TGTGCCAGCAGCCAAGGACTGCGGACAGGGGGAAACACCATATATTTT